These 13 T cell receptor beta chains came from one sample sequenced in a study of OX40 agonist ivuxolimab in advanced cancers. Libraries were prepared by immunoSEQ multiplex PCR; TCRdb keeps only in-frame clonotypes and omits some of them. This table holds tens of thousands of clones, about 83% found once. Here the sequenced sample was CD4+ or CD8+ T cells sorted from blood, taken in a trial of the OX40 agonist ivuxolimab. The origin of the receptors is an adult with an advanced solid tumor such as melanoma, head and neck, liver or kidney cancer.

A single count supports this clone. The V call is TRBV6-5, the J call TRBJ1-3, with D possibly being TRBD1 (5 bases). The germline gives CDR1 MNHEY, CDR2 SVGAGI. V shed 8 bases and J shed 0 bases, with 11 bases lying between them. The CDR3 runs to 14 residues. CDR3 protein: CASSRASSGNTIYF. The DNA of the CDR3 is TGTGCCAGCTCCAGGGCAAGCTCTGGAAACACCATATATTTT.

This chain links TRBV18 with TRBJ2-3; D is undetermined. Germline V gene sequence: CDR1 KGHSH, CDR2 LQKENI. This CDR3 is built from 14 residues. With 2 bases removed from V and 2 bases from J, the gap between germline ends came to 8 bases. The CDR3 DNA reads as TGTGCCAGCTCACCAGTCAGCAACACAGATACGCAGTATTTT. It codes for CASSPVSNTDTQYF.

This chain connects TRBV7-2 to TRBJ1-4; 10 bases are shared with TRBD1. The CDR3 runs 16 residues. The V gene's germline CDR1 is SGHTA and CDR2 FQGNSA. V was pared by 0 bases and J by 8 bases, with 6 bases of the junction left unmatched. Here the CDR3 reads CASSLALGTGDEKLFF. CDR3 coding DNA: TGTGCCAGCAGCTTAGCGCTCGGGACAGGGGACGAAAAACTGTTTTTT.

This chain uses TRBV7-9 with TRBJ1-1; tentative D call: TRBD1 (5 bases). The CDR3 contains 14 residues. Trimming stripped 1 base from V and 2 bases from J, with 8 bases between. CDR1 and CDR2 from the germline V gene are SEHNR and FQNEAQ (reference sequence). The CDR3 loop reads CASSLGGGNTEAFF. In DNA form, the CDR3 reads TGTGCCAGCAGCTTAGGGGGCGGCAACACTGAAGCTTTCTTT.

This sequence joins TRBV5-6 and TRBJ2-1; D remains unclear. V was pared by 0 bases and J by 7 bases, with 11 bases between. The germline V gene encodes CDR1 SGHDT and CDR2 YYEEEE. The CDR3 totals 14 residues. CDR3: CASSLGVPGNEQFF. DNA for the CDR3: TGTGCCAGCAGCTTGGGGGTCCCCGGGAATGAGCAGTTCTTC.

V is TRBV29-1 and J is TRBJ2-3; D not resolved. This CDR3 comprises 11 residues. Trimming shortened V by 3 bases and J by 4 bases, and 5 bases separated the two germline ends. The germline V gene encodes CDR1 SQVTM and CDR2 ANQGSEA. The CDR3 reads CSVDGADTQYF. As DNA, the CDR3 is TGCAGCGTTGATGGGGCAGATACGCAGTATTTT.

This clone was counted a single time. The rearrangement uses TRBV7-3 and TRBJ2-1; possibly TRBD2 for D (6 bases). The CDR3 totals 13 residues. V was trimmed by 3 bases and J by 6 bases, leaving 9 bases between them. Germline lookup yields CDR1 SGHTA and CDR2 FQGTGA. In DNA, the CDR3 is TGTGCCAGCAGCTTCCGGGGGACCAATGAGCAGTTCTTC. Translation: CASSFRGTNEQFF.

The chain combines TRBV11-3 with TRBJ2-4; D is unresolved. Looked up from germline, CDR1 is SGHNT and CDR2 is YENEEA. The CDR3 contains 16 residues. Trimming removed 1 base at V and 0 bases at J, with 10 bases between. The DNA of the CDR3 is TGTGCCAGCAGCTTAGTTCCGCGATTAGCCAAAAACATTCAGTACTTC. It is translated as CASSLVPRLAKNIQYF.

V is TRBV7-8 and J is TRBJ1-1; D remains ambiguous. Trimming removed 0 bases at V and 3 bases at J, with 8 bases between. CDR1 is SGHVS, CDR2 FQNEAQ, per germline. This CDR3 has 14 residues. CDR3 DNA sequence: TGTGCCAGCAGCTTAGCAGGGAAGGACACTGAAGCTTTCTTT. It is translated as CASSLAGKDTEAFF.

The V and J genes are TRBV7-8 and TRBJ2-2, with 7 bases lining up with TRBD1. V gave up 5 bases and J gave up 8 bases; unmatched junction bases: 5. CDR1 SGHVS and CDR2 FQNEAQ come from the germline V gene. This CDR3 comprises 13 residues. The CDR3 protein is CASSATGKGELFF. DNA for the CDR3: TGTGCCAGCAGCGCGACAGGGAAGGGGGAGCTGTTTTTT.

The chain uses TRBV18 and TRBJ1-1; D ambiguous. The V end lost 0 bases, the J end lost 7 bases, and 15 bases lay between the germline ends. The germline V gene has CDR1 KGHSH and CDR2 LQKENI. The CDR3 spans 15 residues. CDR3 sequence reads: CASSPPSQSYLEAFF. The CDR3 nucleotides are TGTGCCAGCTCACCACCCTCGCAGAGCTACCTTGAAGCTTTCTTT.

CDR3 in amino acids: CASSERLSTEAFF. The CDR3 coding sequence is TGTGCCAGCAGTGAAAGACTTAGCACTGAAGCTTTCTTT. This chain joins TRBV27 and TRBJ1-1; D remains ambiguous. There are 13 residues in the CDR3. Germline CDR1 is MNHEY and CDR2 is SMNVEV (reference sequence). The V and J ends lost 5 bases and 4 bases respectively, with 11 bases between them.

The chain joins TRBV9 to TRBJ2-2; 8 nucleotides line up with TRBD2. The V gene end was trimmed by 3 bases and the J gene end by 7 bases; junction bases not matched to a gene: 14. CDR3 length: 17 residues. Germline V gene lookup returns CDR1 SGDLS and CDR2 YYNGEE. CDR3 loop: CASSAPRNGRADGELFF. CDR3 nucleotides: TGTGCCAGCAGCGCCCCCCGGAACGGGAGGGCCGACGGGGAGCTGTTTTTT.